The clone carrying this TCR beta chain was recorded at least ten times. The CDR3 totals 13 residues. V lost 5 bases to trimming and J lost 4 bases, with 11 bases between them. Each patient was aged 18 to 65 and had newly diagnosed hyperthyroidism of under 2 months' duration. What was amplified from RNA transcripts were TCR beta CDR3 regions. HTBI primers were employed in a first-round RT-PCR of the TCR CDR3. TCRdb redid the calling of the multiplex PCR reads with MiXCR, one entry per CDR3 protein. The sample lists about 560,000 distinct CDR3 sequences, 16% occurring once. The data were obtained in a study of T cells in Graves' hyperthyroidism and ophthalmopathy.

The rearrangement uses TRBV12-3 or TRBV12-4 and TRBJ1-1; perhaps TRBD1 as D (5 bases). Specimen: blood. The clonotype comes from a woman between 18 and 30 years old with Graves' hyperthyroidism. The CDR3 reads CASSVREGTEAFF. Here the CDR3 DNA reads TGTGCCAGCAGTGTCAGGGAGGGCACTGAAGCTTTCTTT.